The 26 T cell receptor beta chains presented below share a single source sample, sequenced in a study of blood T cell repertoires in COVID-19. The data were produced by immunoSEQ multiplex PCR, yet TCRdb's version contains in-frame clones alone and is incomplete. The repertoire holds around 160,000 clones, more than 75% seen once, with approximately 10% in the top ten. The sequenced sample was peripheral blood. These receptors originate from a woman aged 65 to 85 with COVID-19, enrolled during active disease.

This chain uses TRBV30 with TRBJ1-2; 10 nucleotides match TRBD1. The CDR3 is made up of 14 amino acids. Germline V gene sequence: CDR1 GTSNPN, CDR2 SVGIG (reference sequence). After removal of 0 bases from V and 6 bases from J, the junction contained 4 bases not matched to a gene. CDR3 nucleotides: TGTGCCTGGAGTGTACGACAGGGGGCCCATGGCTACACCTTC. Translating it yields CAWSVRQGAHGYTF.

V and J are TRBV6-1 and TRBJ2-1; TRBD1 aligns across 10 bases. V lost 5 bases and J lost 7; bases outside the gene matches: 8. From germline, CDR1 is MNHNS and CDR2 SASEGT. The CDR3 contains 15 residues. CDR3 sequence: CASSLWTGGFNEQFF. DNA of the CDR3: TGTGCCAGCAGTCTCTGGACAGGGGGTTTTAATGAGCAGTTCTTC.

The chain links TRBV3-1 (or the pseudogene TRBV3-2) to TRBJ1-6, with 10 positions matching TRBD1. J gave up 7 bases and V 4 bases, and 4 bases lay outside the gene matches. Germline V gene data show CDR1 as LGHDT and CDR2 as YNNKEL (reference sequence). The CDR3 extends over 15 amino acids. CDR3 nucleotide sequence: TGTGCCAGCAGCCTAGGGACAGGGGTGAATTCACCCCTCCACTTT. It codes for CASSLGTGVNSPLHF.

This chain joins TRBV9 and TRBJ1-4; TRBD1 matches at 11 bases. Trimming cost V 4 bases and J 8 bases; bases outside gene matches: 16. Germline V gives CDR1 SGDLS, CDR2 YYNGEE. The CDR3 consists of 18 residues. CDR3 in amino acids: CASSPGQGAGGAGEKLFF. CDR3 coding DNA: TGTGCCAGCAGCCCTGGACAGGGGGCCGGAGGGGCGGGCGAAAAACTGTTTTTT. Drawing the rest from reference TRBV9 and TRBJ1-4, the complete variable domain is DSGVTQTPKHLITATGQRVTLRCSPRSGDLSVYWYQQSLDQGLQFLIQYYNGEERAKGNILERFSAQQFPDLHSELNLSSLELGDSALYFCASSPGQGAGGAGEKLFFGSGTQLSVL.

The chain is built from TRBV11-2 and TRBJ1-6; no reliable D call. The CDR3 is made up of 11 amino acids. The germline V gene encodes CDR1 SGHAT and CDR2 FQNNGV. The V end lost 0 bases, the J end lost 14 bases, and 5 bases lay between the germline ends. DNA for the CDR3: TGTGCCAGCAGCTTAGACAGGACCCTCCACTTT. It codes for CASSLDRTLHF.

The J gene is TRBJ1-2, the V gene TRBV11-2; D perhaps matches TRBD1 (5 bases). With 4 bases removed from V and 4 bases from J, the gap between germline ends came to 7 bases. CDR3 length equals 12 residues. Germline V lookup: CDR1 SGHAT, CDR2 FQNNGV. Here the CDR3 reads CASSSGGYGYTF. In DNA, the CDR3 is TGTGCCAGCAGCTCCGGGGGCTATGGCTACACCTTC.

CDR3 protein: CAIRRQSSNYGYTF. The CDR3 bases are TGTGCCATCAGGAGACAGAGTTCTAACTATGGCTACACCTTC. This chain links TRBV10-3 with TRBJ1-2, with D perhaps TRBD1 (5 bases). This CDR3 is built from 14 residues. With 6 bases removed from V and 0 bases from J, the gap between germline ends came to 11 bases. The germline V gene encodes CDR1 ENHRY and CDR2 SYGVKD.

This clone was seen just once. The V gene is TRBV27, the J gene TRBJ1-3; maybe TRBD1 (5 bases). CDR3 size: 15 residues. Between the trimmed V and J ends, which lost 4 bases and 0 bases, there was a span of 10 bases. The germline gives CDR1 MNHEY, CDR2 SMNVEV (reference sequence). CDR3 region: CASSSNRNSGNTIYF. The CDR3 DNA follows: TGTGCCAGCAGTTCGAACAGGAACTCTGGAAACACCATATATTTT.

This chain joins TRBV6-5 and TRBJ1-1, with TRBD1 as a possible D gene (6 bases). The CDR3 has 14 amino acids. Germline CDR1 and CDR2: MNHEY and SVGAGI. Trimming stripped 0 bases from V and 8 bases from J, with 13 bases between. This CDR3 reads CASSYSREQGEAFF. CDR3 coding DNA: TGTGCCAGCAGTTACTCGAGGGAACAGGGAGAAGCTTTCTTT.

The gene calls are TRBV7-2 and TRBJ1-4; TRBD1 matches 9 bases. The CDR3 is 15 residues long. J was trimmed by 7 bases and V by 1 base; bases with no gene match: 4. Germline lookup yields CDR1 SGHTA and CDR2 FQGNSA. For the CDR3, the DNA is TGTGCCAGCAGCTTAGGGGACAGGGTCCGTGAAAAACTGTTTTTT. This gives the protein CASSLGDRVREKLFF.

The chain recombines TRBV6-5 with TRBJ2-7; 7 positions match TRBD2. The CDR3 spans 14 residues. Germline V gene data show CDR1 as MNHEY and CDR2 as SVGAGI. J lost 4 bases, V lost 2 bases, and 5 bases had no gene match. The CDR3 region is CASSYRGVPYEQYF. CDR3 DNA sequence: TGTGCCAGCAGTTACCGGGGGGTACCTTACGAGCAGTACTTC.

This clone occurred once. The gene calls are TRBV15 and TRBJ1-5, with 7 bases lining up with TRBD1. The CDR3 extends over 14 amino acids. Germline CDR1 LNHNV, CDR2 YYDKDF (reference sequence). The V and J ends lost 9 bases and 0 bases, in that order; junction bases with no gene match: 5. The CDR3 is CATRGPGSNQPQHF. In nucleotides, the CDR3 is TGTGCCACGAGGGGGCCGGGTAGCAATCAGCCCCAGCATTTT.

V gene TRBV5-1 combines with J gene TRBJ2-3, with TRBD2 as a possible D gene (6 bases). The germline gives CDR1 SGHRS, CDR2 YFSETQ. V gave up 0 bases and J gave up 5 bases, with 10 bases separating them. This CDR3 has 14 amino acids. In nucleotides, the CDR3 is TGCGCCAGCAGCTTGGGACCCGGGGGAGATACGCAGTATTTT. It translates to CASSLGPGGDTQYF.

Only one count was recorded for this clone. The V gene is TRBV2, the J gene TRBJ2-5, with TRBD1 identical over 9 bases. This CDR3 has 14 residues. Trimming at V came to 6 bases and at J to 2 bases, leaving 4 bases not matched to a gene. Germline assignment: CDR1 SNHLY and CDR2 FYNNEI. CDR3 amino acids: CASRGTGRQETQYF. As DNA, the CDR3 is TGTGCCAGCAGGGGGACAGGGCGGCAAGAGACCCAGTACTTC.

The chain recombines TRBV7-2 with TRBJ1-5, with 7 positions matching TRBD1. The CDR3 has 15 residues. The V and J ends lost 1 base and 5 bases, in that order; junction bases with no gene match: 5. Germline CDR1 is SGHTA and CDR2 is FQGNSA. The CDR3 here is CASSLGQGGYQPQHF. CDR3 in DNA: TGTGCCAGCAGCTTAGGACAGGGCGGCTATCAGCCCCAGCATTTT.

The V call is TRBV6-5, the J call TRBJ1-2; tentatively, D is TRBD1 (6 bases). Trimming took 5 bases from V and 0 from J, leaving 13 bases between them. Germline-derived CDR1 and CDR2 are MNHEY and SVGAGI. The CDR3 has 15 residues. The CDR3 sequence is CASSTGTRANYGYTF. The CDR3 DNA sequence: TGTGCCAGCAGTACCGGGACAAGAGCTAACTATGGCTACACCTTC.

The chain has TRBV5-1 and TRBJ1-6, with TRBD1 as a possible D gene (5 bases). The CDR3 has 17 residues. Trimming shortened V by 4 bases and J by 6 bases, and 20 bases separated the two germline ends. Germline V gene lookup returns CDR1 SGHRS and CDR2 YFSETQ. The CDR3 sequence is CASSLFPTGVANSPLHF. The CDR3 DNA reads as TGCGCCAGCAGCCTGTTCCCTACGGGGGTTGCTAATTCACCCCTCCACTTT. Variable domain in full (rest from reference TRBV5-1 and TRBJ1-6): KAGVTQTPRYLIKTRGQQVTLSCSPISGHRSVSWYQQTPGQGLQFLFEYFSETQRNKGNFPGRFSGRQFSNSRSEMNVSTLELGDSALYLCASSLFPTGVANSPLHFGNGTRLTVT.

V gene TRBV5-1 combines with J gene TRBJ2-7, with a possible D match to TRBD1 (5 bases). With 4 bases removed from V and 2 bases from J, the gap between germline ends came to 13 bases. The germline V gene has CDR1 SGHRS and CDR2 YFSETQ. This CDR3 spans 14 amino acids. The CDR3 sequence is CASSQSGLAYEQYF. DNA of the CDR3: TGCGCCAGCAGCCAGTCAGGGTTGGCCTACGAGCAGTACTTC.

This chain uses TRBV6-1 with TRBJ2-3; 7 bases map to TRBD2. The CDR3 length is 16 residues. From germline, CDR1 is MNHNS and CDR2 SASEGT. V trimming: 1 base; J trimming: 2 bases; junction bases outside the gene matches: 6. The CDR3 nucleotides read TGTGCCAGCAGTGAAGGGCTAGCGGTACTCACAGATACGCAGTATTTT. Translation gives CASSEGLAVLTDTQYF.

This chain uses TRBV12-3 or TRBV12-4 with TRBJ1-4, with no clear D. V dropped 3 bases and J dropped 11 bases, with 7 bases sitting between them. The CDR3 has 11 amino acids. CDR3 sequence reads: CASSFRRKLFF. DNA of the CDR3: TGTGCCAGCAGTTTCAGGAGGAAACTGTTTTTT.

This chain joins TRBV27 and TRBJ1-2; 7 nucleotides line up with TRBD1. Germline CDR1 MNHEY, CDR2 SMNVEV (reference sequence). V lost 4 bases to trimming and J lost 4 bases; unmatched junction nucleotides: 12. The CDR3 has 16 residues. Here the CDR3 reads CASSSWRQGPIYGYTF. For the CDR3, the DNA is TGTGCCAGCAGTTCATGGCGACAGGGCCCTATCTATGGCTACACCTTC.

The CDR3: CSVVGRTSGYTF. DNA for the CDR3: TGCAGCGTTGTTGGCCGGACTAGTGGCTACACCTTC. This chain links TRBV29-1 with TRBJ1-2; D is uncertain. Germline V gene sequence: CDR1 SQVTM, CDR2 ANQGSEA. This CDR3 contains 12 residues. V was clipped by 4 bases and J by 7 bases, with 13 bases between them. Based on the CDR3 plus reference TRBV29-1 and TRBJ1-2, the full variable domain is SAVISQKPSRDICQRGTSLTIQCQVDSQVTMMFWYRQQPGQSLTLIATANQGSEATYESGFVIDKFPISRPNLTFSTLTVSNMSPEDSSIYLCSVVGRTSGYTFGSGTRLTVV.

The DNA of the CDR3 is TGTGCCAGCAGCTGGGGCCTAAACGAGCAGTACTTC. Translating gives CASSWGLNEQYF. V and J are TRBV6-5 and TRBJ2-7; D may be TRBD1 (5 bases). There are 12 residues in the CDR3. V was trimmed by 6 bases and J by 5 bases, leaving 11 bases between them. CDR1 MNHEY and CDR2 SVGAGI come from the germline V gene.

This clone has only a few counts. The chain has TRBV5-1 and TRBJ1-2; TRBD1 aligns across 9 bases. The CDR3 sequence is 17 residues long. Trimming cost V 0 bases and J 4 bases; bases outside gene matches: 10. Germline lookup yields CDR1 SGHRS and CDR2 YFSETQ. The CDR3 reads CASSLGSGQGTPYGYTF. The CDR3 DNA reads as TGCGCCAGCAGCTTGGGTTCGGGACAGGGTACTCCCTATGGCTACACCTTC.

The gene calls are TRBV30 and TRBJ2-7; D not certain. Trimming took 3 bases from V and 4 from J, leaving 13 bases between them. The CDR3 consists of 13 residues. Germline V CDR1 and CDR2: GTSNPN, SVGIG (reference sequence). CDR3 coding DNA: TGTGCCTGGAGGAGATTTGAGATTTACGAGCAGTACTTC. Amino acid sequence: CAWRRFEIYEQYF.

The chain joins TRBV29-1 to TRBJ1-1; weak D call: TRBD1 (5 bases). Trimming took 5 bases from V and 1 from J, leaving 14 bases between them. The CDR3 runs to 14 residues. Looked up from germline, CDR1 is SQVTM and CDR2 is ANQGSEA. CDR3 protein: CSVQQTQGNTEAFF. CDR3 DNA: TGCAGCGTTCAGCAAACTCAGGGGAACACTGAAGCTTTCTTT.